These 17 T cell receptor beta chains share one sample of origin, sequenced in a study of post-analysis software for immune sequencing data. These receptors' targets are unknown. Study-wide findings and caveats: Among four or five TRBV segments more frequent in patients than controls were TRBV5-6, TRBV5-1 and TRBV20-1.

Unique molecular identifiers had been added to the TCR beta cDNA libraries. Via MiXCR, TCRdb re-called the PCR reads, giving one row per CDR3 protein. The sample lists 750,000 to 950,000 distinct CDR3 sequences, about 50% occurring once. Sequences were obtained from blood. These receptors were obtained from a girl between 10 and 17 years old with multiple sclerosis.

The V and J genes are TRBV12-3 or TRBV12-4 and TRBJ2-3, with 9 bases fitting TRBD2. CDR3 length: 16 amino acids. Losses at the gene ends were 6 bases for V and 4 bases for J; bases not matched to a gene: 11. The CDR3 sequence: CASSSRAGGRPDTQYF. The CDR3 coding sequence is TGTGCCAGCAGCAGTAGAGCGGGGGGCCGTCCAGATACGCAGTATTTT.

This clonotype occurred a few times. CDR3 amino acids: CASSQDSLSHVQPQHF. For the CDR3, the DNA is TGTGCCAGCAGCCAGGACAGCCTCTCCCATGTTCAGCCCCAGCATTTT. This chain connects TRBV7-2 to TRBJ1-5; D might be TRBD1 (6 bases). The germline gives CDR1 SGHTA, CDR2 FQGNSA. The V end lost 5 bases, the J end lost 6 bases, and 20 bases lay between the germline ends. The CDR3 loop spans 16 amino acids.

The chain has TRBV15 and TRBJ2-3; D call uncertain. Trimming stripped 3 bases from V and 0 bases from J, with 13 bases between. The CDR3 has 16 residues. In germline, CDR1 is LNHNV, CDR2 YYDKDF (reference sequence). In DNA, the CDR3 is TGTGCCACCAGCAGCCGCACGGACCCTAGCACAGATACGCAGTATTTT. Protein: CATSSRTDPSTDTQYF.

This clonotype is a singleton in its sample. The V gene is TRBV12-5, the J gene TRBJ2-2, with D uncertain. The length of the CDR3 is 16 residues. Between the trimmed V and J ends, which lost 0 bases and 2 bases, there was a span of 10 bases. Germline lookup yields CDR1 LGHNT and CDR2 FRNRAP. The CDR3 region is CASGLVVAANTGELFF. In nucleotides, the CDR3 is TGTGCTAGTGGTTTGGTGGTTGCAGCTAACACCGGGGAGCTGTTTTTT.

The chain employs TRBV29-1 and TRBJ1-2; D not certain. The germline V gene has CDR1 SQVTM and CDR2 ANQGSEA. The CDR3 runs to 11 residues. Deletions cut 6 bases from V and 4 bases from J, with 9 bases between. The CDR3 DNA is TGCAGCGTCACCAACAGCTATGGCTACACCTTC. Translating it yields CSVTNSYGYTF.

For the CDR3, the DNA is TGCAGTGCTACCAGGACAGGGGGCCATAGCAATCAGCCCCAGCATTTT. Translation: CSATRTGGHSNQPQHF. The rearrangement uses TRBV20-1 and TRBJ1-5; 11 positions match TRBD1. Per the germline V gene, CDR1 is DFQATT and CDR2 is SNEGSKA (reference sequence). V trimming: 4 bases; J trimming: 0 bases; junction bases outside the gene matches: 5. There are 16 residues in the CDR3.

The chain links TRBV7-9 to TRBJ2-1, with D perhaps assigned TRBD1 or TRBD2 (5 bases each). Trimming left V 5 bases short and J 0 bases short, with 17 bases between. This CDR3 has 17 residues. Germline lookup yields CDR1 SEHNR and CDR2 FQNEAQ (reference sequence). The CDR3 here is CASSPRWGTSSYNEQFF. The CDR3 region has the DNA TGTGCCAGCAGCCCCCGGTGGGGGACCAGCTCCTACAATGAGCAGTTCTTC.

The gene calls are TRBV7-9 and TRBJ1-2; D ambiguous. The CDR3 spans 17 residues. With 2 bases removed from V and 5 bases from J, the gap between germline ends came to 21 bases. Germline V gene lookup returns CDR1 SEHNR and CDR2 FQNEAQ (reference sequence). In DNA, the CDR3 is TGTGCCAGCAGCTTATCAATGGGAAGGGAGTCTAGATATGGCTACACCTTC. Translated, it gives CASSLSMGRESRYGYTF. Complete variable domain (other parts from reference TRBV7-9 and TRBJ1-2): DTGVSQNPRHKITKRGQNVTFRCDPISEHNRLYWYRQTLGQGPEFLTYFQNEAQLEKSRLLSDRFSAERPKGSFSTLEIQRTEQGDSAMYLCASSLSMGRESRYGYTFGSGTRLTVV.

CDR3 amino acids: CASSPSGAFTDTQYF. CDR3 DNA: TGTGCCAGCAGCCCCAGCGGGGCCTTCACAGATACGCAGTATTTT. The chain recombines TRBV12-3 or TRBV12-4 with TRBJ2-3, with TRBD2 identical over 7 bases. The J segment lost 2 bases and the V segment lost 6 bases, leaving 8 bases of the junction unmatched. The CDR3 is made up of 15 amino acids.

This clonotype has a handful of counts. The chain joins TRBV7-6 to TRBJ2-5, with D possibly being TRBD2 (5 bases). V shed 1 base and J shed 2 bases, with 14 bases lying between them. This CDR3 is 16 amino acids long. Germline V gene data show CDR1 as SGHVS and CDR2 as FNYEAQ. CDR3 loop: CASSLEPSRAQETQYF. CDR3 sequence (DNA): TGTGCCAGCAGCTTAGAGCCTAGCAGAGCGCAAGAGACCCAGTACTTC.

Only a few counts were recorded for this clonotype. V usage is TRBV4-1 and J usage is TRBJ2-4; D tentatively fits TRBD1 or TRBD2 (5 bases each). The end of the DNA is better explained by TRBJ2-7, so the J call may be wrong. CDR1 MGHRA and CDR2 YSYEKL come from the germline V gene. The CDR3 is made up of 16 amino acids. The CDR3 nucleotides are TGCGCCAGCAGCCAAGAGTGGTCGGGACCATCCTACGAGCAGTACTTC. As protein: CASSQEWSGPSYEQYF.

The V call is TRBV7-2, the J call TRBJ2-1; D possibly uses TRBD1 or TRBD2 (5 bases each). The CDR3 consists of 14 residues. The V end lost 9 bases, the J end lost 0 bases, and 12 bases lay between the germline ends. Germline lookup yields CDR1 SGHTA and CDR2 FQGNSA. CDR3 loop: CASTAGSSYNEQFF. The CDR3 DNA reads TGTGCCAGTACTGCAGGGAGCTCCTACAATGAGCAGTTCTTC.

The CDR3 loop is CSVRGQTYGYTF. CDR3 nucleotide sequence: TGCAGCGTGAGGGGACAGACATATGGCTACACCTTC. The genes are TRBV29-1 and TRBJ1-2, with 7 bases lining up with TRBD1. Germline trimming cut 6 bases from V and 5 bases from J; bases unmatched to any gene: 6. Germline V CDR1 and CDR2: SQVTM, ANQGSEA. The CDR3 has 12 amino acids.

In this sample, this clonotype turned up a few times. The J gene is TRBJ1-1, the V gene TRBV5-1, with D hard to call. The CDR3 contains 13 residues. CDR1 is SGHRS, CDR2 YFSETQ, per germline. Trimming removed 0 bases from V and 1 base from J, with 4 bases in between. CDR3 residues: CASSLDENTEAFF. The CDR3 DNA reads TGCGCCAGCAGCTTGGATGAGAACACTGAAGCTTTCTTT.

The table lists this clonotype with a few counts. The rearrangement uses TRBV7-2 and TRBJ2-7; D is undetermined. The end of the DNA fits TRBJ2-5 better, so the J call may be wrong. The CDR3 totals 12 residues. Per germline, CDR1 SGHTA and CDR2 FQGNSA. The CDR3, as DNA: TGTGCCAGCAGCGCACAGCGAGAGACCCAGTACTTC. Its translation is CASSAQRETQYF.

The chain couples TRBV20-1 to TRBJ2-5; no reliable D call. Germline V CDR1 and CDR2: DFQATT, SNEGSKA (reference sequence). This CDR3 region has 10 residues. Trimming removed 8 bases at V and 4 bases at J, with 8 bases between. CDR3 in amino acids: CSILRETQYF. The CDR3 DNA is TGCAGTATTCTCCGAGAGACCCAGTACTTC.

This clonotype was found a few times. This chain connects TRBV9 to TRBJ1-2; 8 bases align to TRBD1. After removal of 0 bases from V and 8 bases from J, the junction contained 9 bases not matched to a gene. CDR1 SGDLS and CDR2 YYNGEE come from the germline V gene. The CDR3 spans 15 residues. Here the CDR3 reads CASSVAGRGREGYTF. The CDR3 nucleotides read TGTGCCAGCAGCGTAGCGGGCAGGGGGCGCGAGGGCTACACCTTC.